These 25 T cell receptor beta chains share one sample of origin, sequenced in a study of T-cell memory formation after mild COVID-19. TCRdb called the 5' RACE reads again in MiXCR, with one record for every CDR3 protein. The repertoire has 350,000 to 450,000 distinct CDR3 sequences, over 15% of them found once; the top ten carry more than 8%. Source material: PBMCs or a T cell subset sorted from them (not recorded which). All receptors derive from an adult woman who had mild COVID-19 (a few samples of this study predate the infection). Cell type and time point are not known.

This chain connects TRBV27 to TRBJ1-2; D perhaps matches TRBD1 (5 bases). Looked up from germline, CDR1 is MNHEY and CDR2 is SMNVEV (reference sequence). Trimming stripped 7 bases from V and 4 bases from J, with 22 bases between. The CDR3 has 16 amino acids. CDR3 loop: CASTLDRLEELYGYTF. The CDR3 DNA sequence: TGTGCCAGCACTCTCGACAGATTGGAGGAGCTCTATGGCTACACCTTC.

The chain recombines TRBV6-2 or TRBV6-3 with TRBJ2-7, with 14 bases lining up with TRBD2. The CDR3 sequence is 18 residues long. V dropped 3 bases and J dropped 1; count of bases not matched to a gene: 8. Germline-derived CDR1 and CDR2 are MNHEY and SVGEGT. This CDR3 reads CASSYGTSGSVVSYEQYF. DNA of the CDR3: TGTGCCAGCAGTTATGGGACTAGCGGGAGCGTAGTATCCTACGAGCAGTACTTC.

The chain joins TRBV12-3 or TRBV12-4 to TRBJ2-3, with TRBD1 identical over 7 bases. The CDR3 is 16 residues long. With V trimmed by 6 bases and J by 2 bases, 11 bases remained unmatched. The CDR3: CASSSRLGTVTDTQYF. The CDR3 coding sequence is TGTGCCAGCAGCTCGAGACTCGGGACAGTCACAGATACGCAGTATTTT.

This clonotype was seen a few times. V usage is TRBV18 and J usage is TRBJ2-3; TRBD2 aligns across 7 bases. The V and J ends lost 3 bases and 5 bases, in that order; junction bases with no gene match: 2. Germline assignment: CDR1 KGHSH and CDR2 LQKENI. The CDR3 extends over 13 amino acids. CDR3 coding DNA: TGTGCCAGCTCACCCCTAGCGGAAGATACGCAGTATTTT. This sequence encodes CASSPLAEDTQYF. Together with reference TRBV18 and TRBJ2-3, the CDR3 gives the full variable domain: NAGVMQNPRHLVRRRGQEARLRCSPMKGHSHVYWYRQLPEEGLKFMVYLQKENIIDESGMPKERFSAEFPKEGPSILRIQQVVRGDSAAYFCASSPLAEDTQYFGPGTRLTVL.

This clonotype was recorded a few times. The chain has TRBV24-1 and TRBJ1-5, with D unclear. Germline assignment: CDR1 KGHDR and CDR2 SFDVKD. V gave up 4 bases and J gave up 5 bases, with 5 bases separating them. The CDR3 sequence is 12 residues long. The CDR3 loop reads CATSDQDQPQHF. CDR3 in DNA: TGTGCCACCAGTGACCAGGATCAGCCCCAGCATTTT.

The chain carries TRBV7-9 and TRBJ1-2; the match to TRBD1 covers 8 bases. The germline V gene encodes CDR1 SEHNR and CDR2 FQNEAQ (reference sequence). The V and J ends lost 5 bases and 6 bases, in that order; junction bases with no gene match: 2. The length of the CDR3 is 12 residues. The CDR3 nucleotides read TGTGCCAGCAGCACACAGGGGGATGGCTACACCTTC. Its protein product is CASSTQGDGYTF. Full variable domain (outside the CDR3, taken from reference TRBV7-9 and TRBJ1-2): DTGVSQNPRHKITKRGQNVTFRCDPISEHNRLYWYRQTLGQGPEFLTYFQNEAQLEKSRLLSDRFSAERPKGSFSTLEIQRTEQGDSAMYLCASSTQGDGYTFGSGTRLTVV.

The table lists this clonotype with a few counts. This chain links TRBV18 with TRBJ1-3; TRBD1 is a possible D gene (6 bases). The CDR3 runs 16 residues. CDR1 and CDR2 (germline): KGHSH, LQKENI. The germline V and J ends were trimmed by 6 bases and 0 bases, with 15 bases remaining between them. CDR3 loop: CASSTNPGVSGNTIYF. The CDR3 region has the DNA TGTGCCAGCTCTACCAACCCAGGGGTCTCTGGAAACACCATATATTTT.

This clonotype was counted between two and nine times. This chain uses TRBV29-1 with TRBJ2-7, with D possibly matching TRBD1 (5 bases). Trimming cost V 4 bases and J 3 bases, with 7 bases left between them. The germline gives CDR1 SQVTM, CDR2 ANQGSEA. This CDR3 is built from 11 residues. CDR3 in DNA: TGCAGCGTTGGTGACAGCTACGAGCAGTACTTC. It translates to CSVGDSYEQYF.

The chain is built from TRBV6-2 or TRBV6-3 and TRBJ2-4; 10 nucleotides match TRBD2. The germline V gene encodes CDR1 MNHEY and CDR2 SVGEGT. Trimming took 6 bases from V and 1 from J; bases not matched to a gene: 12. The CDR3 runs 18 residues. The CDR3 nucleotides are TGTGCCAGCAGCCGCCGAGCGGGAGGGGACCTCGCCAAAAACATTCAGTACTTC. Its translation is CASSRRAGGDLAKNIQYF.

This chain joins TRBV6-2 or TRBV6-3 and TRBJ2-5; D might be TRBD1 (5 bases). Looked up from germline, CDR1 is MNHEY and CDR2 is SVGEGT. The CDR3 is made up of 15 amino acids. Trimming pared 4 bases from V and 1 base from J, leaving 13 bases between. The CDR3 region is CASSLNRTPQETQYF. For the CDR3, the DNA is TGTGCCAGCAGTTTAAACCGGACACCCCAAGAGACCCAGTACTTC.

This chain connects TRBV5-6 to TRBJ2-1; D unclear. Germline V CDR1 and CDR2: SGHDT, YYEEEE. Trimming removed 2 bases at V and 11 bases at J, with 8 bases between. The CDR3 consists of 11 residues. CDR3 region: CASSLEQKQFF. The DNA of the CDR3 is TGTGCCAGCAGCTTAGAGCAGAAGCAGTTCTTC.

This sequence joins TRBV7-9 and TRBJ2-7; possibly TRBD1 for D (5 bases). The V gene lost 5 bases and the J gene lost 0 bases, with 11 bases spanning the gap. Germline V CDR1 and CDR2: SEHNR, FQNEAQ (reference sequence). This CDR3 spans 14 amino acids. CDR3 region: CASSPRGNSYEQYF. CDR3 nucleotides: TGTGCCAGCAGCCCTAGGGGCAACTCCTACGAGCAGTACTTC.

This CDR3 is CASSLSGGAPDTQYF. The CDR3 region has the DNA TGTGCCAGCAGCCTAAGCGGGGGGGCCCCAGATACGCAGTATTTT. V usage is TRBV7-3 and J usage is TRBJ2-3; 10 nucleotides agree with TRBD2. The CDR3 spans 15 residues. V shed 5 bases, J shed 4 bases, and the junction held 6 bases outside the gene matches. The germline CDR1 and CDR2 sequences are SGHTA and FQGTGA.

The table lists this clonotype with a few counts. DNA of the CDR3: TGTGCCAGCAGCTTGAACGTGGCGGGGGGGCCAGATACGCAGTATTTT. It specifies CASSLNVAGGPDTQYF. The rearrangement links TRBV7-2 to TRBJ2-3, with TRBD2 identical over 9 bases. CDR1 is SGHTA and CDR2 is FQGNSA in the germline V gene. The CDR3 runs to 16 residues. V shed 3 bases, J shed 4 bases, and the junction held 8 bases outside the gene matches.

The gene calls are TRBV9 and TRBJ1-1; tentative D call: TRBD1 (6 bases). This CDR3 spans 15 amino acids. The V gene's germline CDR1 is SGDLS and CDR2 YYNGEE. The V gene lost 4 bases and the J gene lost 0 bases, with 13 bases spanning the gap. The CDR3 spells CASSSKQGMNTEAFF. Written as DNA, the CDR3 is TGTGCCAGCAGCTCCAAACAGGGAATGAACACTGAAGCTTTCTTT.

DNA for the CDR3: TGTGCCAGCAGCCAAGATGCCGCGGCGGAAGCTTTCTTT. This translates into CASSQDAAAEAFF. The gene calls are TRBV3-1 and TRBJ1-1; D gene uncertain. The ends were cut back, 0 bases at V and 8 bases at J, with 10 bases in the middle. The germline CDR1 and CDR2 sequences are LGHDT and YNNKEL (reference sequence). This CDR3 has 13 amino acids.

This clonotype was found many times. The CDR3 reads CASSSRARDQQFF. The CDR3 DNA is TGTGCCAGCAGCTCACGGGCCCGGGACCAGCAGTTCTTC. The rearrangement links TRBV7-2 to TRBJ2-1, with D perhaps assigned TRBD1 or TRBD2 (5 bases each). Germline CDR1 is SGHTA and CDR2 is FQGNSA. This CDR3 has 13 residues. Trimming removed 4 bases at V and 11 bases at J, with 15 bases between.

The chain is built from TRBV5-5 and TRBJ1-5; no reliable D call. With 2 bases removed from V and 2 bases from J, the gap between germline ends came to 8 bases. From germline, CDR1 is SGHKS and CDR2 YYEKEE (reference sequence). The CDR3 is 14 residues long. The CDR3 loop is CASSFVRGNQPQHF. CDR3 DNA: TGTGCCAGCAGCTTCGTGCGGGGCAATCAGCCCCAGCATTTT.

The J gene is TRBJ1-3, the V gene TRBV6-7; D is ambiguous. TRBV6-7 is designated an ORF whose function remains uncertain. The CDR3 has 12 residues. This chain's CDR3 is CAFLGPGNTIYF. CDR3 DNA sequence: TGTGCTTTTCTGGGCCCTGGAAACACCATATATTTT.

In nucleotides, the CDR3 is TGCAGTGCTCCCCGATCGGGCACCGGGGAGCTGTTTTTT. Protein product: CSAPRSGTGELFF. V gene TRBV20-1 combines with J gene TRBJ2-2; no firm D call. In germline, CDR1 is DFQATT, CDR2 SNEGSKA (reference sequence). The CDR3 is made up of 13 amino acids. The V end was cut by 5 bases, the J end by 4 bases, with 11 bases between.

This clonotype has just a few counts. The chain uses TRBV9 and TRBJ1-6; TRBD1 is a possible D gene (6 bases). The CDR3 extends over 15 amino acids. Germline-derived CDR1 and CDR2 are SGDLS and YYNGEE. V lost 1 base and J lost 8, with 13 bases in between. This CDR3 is CASSVYANRDSPLHF. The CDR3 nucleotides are TGTGCCAGCAGCGTATACGCGAACAGGGATTCACCCCTCCACTTT.

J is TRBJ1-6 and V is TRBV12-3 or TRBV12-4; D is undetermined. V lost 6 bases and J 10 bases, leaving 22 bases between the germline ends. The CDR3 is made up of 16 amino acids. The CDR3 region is CASSRSQSPRASPLHF. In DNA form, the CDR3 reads TGTGCCAGCAGCCGTTCACAGTCGCCAAGGGCCTCACCCCTCCACTTT.

CDR3 in amino acids: CASSFDGTGAQRGYTF. The CDR3 DNA sequence: TGTGCCAGCAGTTTCGACGGGACAGGCGCTCAGCGTGGCTACACCTTC. V and J are TRBV12-3 or TRBV12-4 and TRBJ1-2; 8 positions agree with TRBD1. Losses at the gene ends were 3 bases for V and 7 bases for J; bases not matched to a gene: 13. This CDR3 contains 16 residues.

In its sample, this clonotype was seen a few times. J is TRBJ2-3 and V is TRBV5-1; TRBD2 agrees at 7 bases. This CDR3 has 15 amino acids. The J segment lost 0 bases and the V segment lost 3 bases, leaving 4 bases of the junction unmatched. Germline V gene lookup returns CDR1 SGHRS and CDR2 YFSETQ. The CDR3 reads CASSSVAGSTDTQYF. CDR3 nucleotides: TGCGCCAGCAGCTCCGTAGCGGGTAGCACAGATACGCAGTATTTT. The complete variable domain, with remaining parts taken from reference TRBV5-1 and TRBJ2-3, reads KAGVTQTPRYLIKTRGQQVTLSCSPISGHRSVSWYQQTPGQGLQFLFEYFSETQRNKGNFPGRFSGRQFSNSRSEMNVSTLELGDSALYLCASSSVAGSTDTQYFGPGTRLTVL.

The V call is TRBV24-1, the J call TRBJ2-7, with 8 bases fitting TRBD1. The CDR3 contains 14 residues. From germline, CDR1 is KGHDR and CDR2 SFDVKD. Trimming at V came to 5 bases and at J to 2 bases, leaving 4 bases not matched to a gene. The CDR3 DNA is TGTGCCACCAGTGCCCGGACAGGGCCCTACGAGCAGTACTTC. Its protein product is CATSARTGPYEQYF.